The rows below give T cell receptor beta chains drawn from one sample of a study of blood T cells in healthy people across ages. In TCRdb, the 5' RACE reads were re-called with MiXCR into one record per CDR3 protein. The sample records over 750,000 distinct CDR3 sequences, 25% being singletons. These data are also associated with another study on T cells of mothers and their children.

The sample was blood. All receptors come from a boy between 10 and 17 years old in good health. Both conserved end residues are part of each CDR3. Each record gives: CDR3 length, D gene, clone size, V gene, J gene, CDR3 protein, CDR3 DNA. The D gene is left open where the match is weak. A row's size may be missing; if present it is once, few, many or a size class.

>14|TRBD1|.|TRBV5-6|TRBJ1-1
CASSSGQGAYEAFF
TGTGCCAGCAGCAGCGGACAGGGAGCTTATGAAGCTTTCTTT
>16|.|.|TRBV2|TRBJ2-3
CASSEIQGPSTDTQYF
TGTGCCAGCAGTGAAATCCAGGGCCCTAGCACAGATACGCAGTATTTT
>14|.|few|TRBV6-6|TRBJ2-5
CASSSETPWETQYF
TGTGCCAGCAGTTCCGAGACTCCTTGGGAGACCCAGTACTTC
>14|TRBD1|.|TRBV20-1|TRBJ2-7
CSVPDRWGSYEQYF
TGCAGTGTCCCGGACAGGTGGGGGTCCTACGAGCAGTACTTC
>12|TRBD2|many|TRBV14|TRBJ2-5
CASSRLAETQYF
TGTGCCAGCAGTCGACTAGCGGAGACCCAGTACTTC
>11|.|few|TRBV6-2/TRBV6-3|TRBJ1-1
CASKENTEAFF
TGTGCCAGCAAGGAGAACACTGAAGCTTTCTTT
>15|.|.|TRBV3-1|TRBJ1-4
CASSGRSGAGEKLFF
TGTGCCAGCAGCGGTCGATCCGGGGCTGGAGAAAAACTGTTTTTT
>14|.|few|TRBV4-3|TRBJ2-7
CASSRAVATYEQYF
TGCGCCAGCAGCCGTGCAGTAGCCACCTACGAGCAGTACTTC
>13|.|.|TRBV7-3|TRBJ2-1
CASSPGTPNEQFF
TGTGCCAGCAGCCCAGGGACTCCCAATGAGCAGTTCTTC
>13|.|.|TRBV7-8|TRBJ2-5
CASSPGQLWAQYF
TGTGCCAGCAGTCCTGGGCAGTTATGGGCCCAGTACTTC
>17|TRBD2|.|TRBV28|TRBJ2-1
CASNPTFPQRDSNEQFF
TGTGCCAGCAATCCCACGTTCCCCCAGCGGGATAGCAATGAGCAGTTCTTC
>14|TRBD1|few|TRBV6-5|TRBJ2-1
CASSSGTAHNEQFF
TGTGCCAGCAGCTCCGGGACAGCCCACAATGAGCAGTTCTTC
>12|.|once|TRBV12-3/TRBV12-4|TRBJ1-4
CASSQGVEKLFF
TGTGCCAGCTCGCAGGGTGTCGAAAAACTGTTTTTT
>14|.|few|TRBV18|TRBJ2-5
CASSHRSQAETQYF
TGTGCCAGCTCACACCGGTCCCAGGCCGAGACCCAGTACTTC
>15|.|.|TRBV12-3/TRBV12-4|TRBJ2-1
CASSFSDSPYNEQFF
TGTGCCAGCAGTTTTTCTGACAGTCCCTACAATGAGCAGTTCTTC
>14|.|few|TRBV20-1|TRBJ2-7
CSASGTVSSYEQYF
TGCAGTGCTAGCGGGACGGTAAGCTCCTACGAGCAGTACTTC
>15|.|.|TRBV6-6|TRBJ1-2
CASRPPGTFNYGYTF
TGTGCCAGCAGACCACCCGGGACATTCAACTATGGCTACACCTTC
>14|TRBD2|.|TRBV20-1|TRBJ2-1
CSASIGGGPHEQFF
TGCAGTGCTAGTATCGGGGGGGGCCCGCATGAGCAGTTCTTC
>17|TRBD2|.|TRBV18|TRBJ2-1
CASSPTSGTSVSNEQFF
TGTGCCAGCTCACCAACTTCCGGGACTAGCGTGAGCAATGAGCAGTTCTTC
>16|TRBD1|few|TRBV2|TRBJ2-7
CASSDTQGYIPYEQYF
TGTGCCAGCAGTGACACACAGGGGTACATACCCTACGAGCAGTACTTC
>14|.|few|TRBV7-9|TRBJ2-4
CASSLAVSQNIQYF
TGTGCCAGCAGCTTAGCGGTCTCTCAAAACATTCAGTACTTC
>13|.|.|TRBV6-5|TRBJ2-5
CASSKRGEGEHFF
TGTGCCAGCAGTAAAAGGGGGGAGGGTGAGCACTTCTTC
>14|TRBD2|.|TRBV9|TRBJ2-3
CASSTLGGVDTQYF
TGTGCCAGCAGCACCTTGGGGGGGGTAGATACGCAGTATTTT
>13|.|few|TRBV20-1|TRBJ1-4
CSAWDGTNEKLFF
TGCAGTGCTTGGGACGGAACTAATGAAAAACTGTTTTTT
>15|TRBD2|.|TRBV10-2|TRBJ2-7
CATGGAGAISYEQYF
TGCGCCACGGGGGGGGCGGGAGCAATTTCCTACGAGCAGTACTTC
>15|.|few|TRBV5-6|TRBJ2-2
CASRPKNSYTGELFF
TGTGCCAGCAGGCCGAAGAACAGCTACACCGGGGAGCTGTTTTTT
>14|TRBD1|few|TRBV6-1|TRBJ2-7
CASNRQGEGYEQYF
TGTGCCAGCAACCGACAGGGGGAGGGCTACGAGCAGTACTTC
>17|.|.|TRBV13|TRBJ1-1
CASSLSTPPAGDTEAFF
TGTGCCAGCAGCTTATCGACCCCCCCTGCGGGGGACACTGAAGCTTTCTTT
>14|.|.|TRBV11-2|TRBJ1-4
CASSPGTKWEKLFF
TGTGCCAGCAGCCCCGGGACAAAGTGGGAAAAACTGTTTTTT
>15|.|.|TRBV29-1|TRBJ1-4
CSVEFLGATNEKLFF
TGCAGCGTTGAATTTCTGGGTGCAACTAATGAAAAACTGTTTTTT
>16|.|.|TRBV28|TRBJ2-1
CASSRRGAAVINEQFF
TGTGCCAGCAGTCGCAGGGGGGCCGCAGTTATAAATGAGCAGTTCTTC
>13|.|.|TRBV10-3|TRBJ2-5
CAISESQEETQYF
TGTGCCATCAGTGAGTCTCAGGAAGAGACCCAGTACTTC
>16|.|.|TRBV5-1|TRBJ2-2
CASSLVGVLNTGELFF
TGCGCCAGCAGCTTGGTTGGAGTGCTGAACACCGGGGAGCTGTTTTTT
>18|TRBD2|few|TRBV4-2|TRBJ2-5
CASSQDERGTSLVETQYF
TGTGCCAGCAGCCAAGATGAGCGCGGGACTAGTCTCGTTGAGACCCAGTACTTC
>15|TRBD2|few|TRBV11-2|TRBJ2-2
CASSLEGLVTGELFF
TGTGCCAGCAGCTTAGAGGGACTAGTGACTGGGGAGCTGTTTTTT
>14|.|few|TRBV3-1|TRBJ1-2
CASSHKASNYGYTF
TGTGCCAGCAGCCATAAAGCCTCTAACTATGGCTACACCTTC
>13|TRBD2|.|TRBV29-1|TRBJ2-5
CSVVLAGGETQYF
TGCAGCGTTGTCCTAGCGGGGGGTGAGACCCAGTACTTC
>12|.|few|TRBV29-1|TRBJ1-2
CSVERHNYGYTF
TGCAGCGTTGAGCGGCATAACTATGGCTACACCTTC
>17|TRBD2|.|TRBV28|TRBJ2-1
CASRIRLAGGQNNEQFF
TGTGCCAGCAGAATCCGACTAGCGGGAGGGCAAAACAATGAGCAGTTCTTC
>16|TRBD1|.|TRBV6-1|TRBJ2-5
CASSLLPGTGQETQYF
TGTGCCAGCAGCCTCCTCCCCGGGACAGGCCAAGAGACCCAGTACTTC
>15|TRBD2|.|TRBV6-2/TRBV6-3|TRBJ2-7
CASSYGRTSDYEQYF
TGTGCCAGCAGTTATGGGCGTACTAGCGACTACGAGCAGTACTTC
>17|TRBD2|.|TRBV4-2|TRBJ2-7
CASSSRTSGRASEEQYF
TGTGCCAGCAGCTCGCGGACTAGCGGGAGGGCCTCGGAGGAGCAGTACTTC
>14|TRBD1|few|TRBV7-3|TRBJ2-5
CASSSTGEHGTQYF
TGTGCCAGCAGCTCAACAGGGGAGCACGGGACCCAGTACTTC
>15|.|.|TRBV29-1|TRBJ2-5
CSVGYKQGREETQYF
TGCAGCGTTGGCTACAAACAGGGGAGGGAGGAGACCCAGTACTTC
>16|.|few|TRBV20-1|TRBJ2-1
CSATVMAGSSYNEQFF
TGCAGTGCTACGGTCATGGCGGGTAGCTCCTACAATGAGCAGTTCTTC
>16|.|.|TRBV27|TRBJ2-2
CASSLGLGASTGELFF
TGTGCCAGCAGTTTGGGTCTGGGAGCGAGCACCGGGGAGCTGTTTTTT